This T cell receptor (beta chain) was retrieved from a study of cytomegalovirus exposure and HLA in healthy donors (dated by TCRdb to 2017 to 2019). Regarding the complete study: In an earlier analysis of under 600 of the donors, 250 to 350 Gb of sequence data and 100 million or so unique TCR beta sequences from about 190 million T cells were reported. Across about 380 genotyped donors of the cohort, an average of approximately 220,000 unique TCR beta nucleotide sequences per donor were sequenced, and approximately 17% of those sequences were non-productive. High-throughput TCR immunosequencing, statistical association of individual TCRs with disease status, and machine learning were combined to predict cytomegalovirus infection status. In an earlier analysis of 500 to 650 of the donors, high-throughput TCR beta sequencing was used to judge whether each TCR beta V gene segment behaved as functional or pseudogenic. Alongside the repertoire data, information on donor age, sex, ethnicity and CMV serostatus was compiled. A separate validation cohort of over 95 different subjects was used in addition to the roughly 670-subject first cohort. The study was designed to test whether signatures of past pathogen exposure could be identified by cataloging public T cell receptors. Both class I and class II loci were covered by HLA typing, at four-digit resolution. Typing coverage differed by locus: A, B, C, DRB1 and DQB1 were typed in roughly 620-640 donors, DQA1 in 522, DPA1 in around 610, and DPB1 in 400 to 480. An early release that covered more than 550 HLA-typed donors contained approximately 300 gigabases of sequencing data and about 84 million unique TCR sequences. Of the 300 to 500 genotyped donors, over 80% were placed in the genetic ancestry cluster associated with self-reported Caucasian donors. A later analysis re-analyzed previously published TCR beta repertoires from 550 to 700 donors and added high-resolution HLA genotyping to study TCR occurrence patterns. Using immunosequencing, the study profiled T cell repertoires from some 670 subjects and related those repertoires to cytomegalovirus serostatus. Every discovery cohort repertoire had been produced on one sequencing platform. The later analysis used no new phenotypic data to find candidate immune exposures, relying instead on TCR beta sequences and their occurrence across donors. Five DR-DQ haplotypes were handled as single units for association and clustering because linkage in the cohort was strong. In a later genetic analysis, genome-wide SNP genotypes for about 55% of the 666 donors were used, and that subset was treated as a discovery cohort. General conclusions and limits of the study: Strong co-occurrence of HLA alleles, especially DR and DQ, made assigning TCR associations to individual alleles difficult. Presence/absence analyses assumed roughly uniform sequencing depth across donors, an assumption that may not hold. Because some donors lacked HLA typing at each locus, the association tests relied only on the typed subset. In a later analysis, 16,951 TCR beta sequences were associated with specific HLA alleles at a false discovery rate of 0.05. Because counts were too low, more than 15 rarely observed V segments, including chromosome 9 orphons, were excluded from the earlier analysis of 500 to 700 of the donors. For the cohort, immune exposure information was limited to CMV serostatus. In an earlier analysis of approximately 590 of the donors, most TCR beta V segments appeared in productive rearrangements about 87% or about 30% of the time, broadly matching IMGT annotations. In vitro tests confirmed that a few of the cytomegalovirus-associated TCR beta chains recognize cytomegalovirus antigens. In a later analysis, HLA-associated TCR beta chains showed more clonal expansion and lower generation probabilities than non-associated chains that were equally common. Compared with the roughly 720-donor mean, donors in an Asian-associated ancestry cluster had fewer N-insertions in productive TCRs, according to a later genetic analysis. The classifier was reported to diagnose cytomegalovirus status with high specificity and sensitivity in both the original cohort and the validation cohort. V-gene and J-gene trimming of TCR beta chains was associated with a missense DCLRE1C variant in a later genetic analysis, and the association was replicated in an independent cohort. In a later analysis, several top co-occurrence clusters were reported to appear linked to parvovirus B19, influenza, CMV and Epstein-Barr virus. Correlated functional status among segregating V segments might reflect linkage disequilibrium, but an unknown experimental factor could not be ruled out. A further reported finding was that TCR beta sequences accurately predicted the HLA-A and HLA-B alleles for most subjects in the first cohort. A cluster of highly shared sequence variants was judged likely to be a technical artifact of the sequencing pipeline. A later analysis found that TCR association rates varied across HLA loci, with DRB1 alleles showing the most associated TCRs and HLA-C alleles the fewest. Because the 87-base-pair reads could not distinguish some IMGT-functional V segments, including TRBV6-2 and TRBV6-3, those segments were excluded. The authors suggested that the approach could potentially be extended to other disease states and immunological phenotypes. According to a later analysis, most CMV-associated TCR beta chains appeared to be HLA-restricted, and the HLA associations seemed to be driven largely by CMV exposure. This cohort had only TCR beta chains sequenced, and the lack of alpha or paired-chain data limited which features could be detected. The study listed 164 TCR beta chains as associated with cytomegalovirus. Most TCR sequences were seen in very few donors, while some public TCRs were found in many individuals.

In total, around 600 healthy bone marrow donors made up the cohort. All cohort members were sampled while nominally healthy, although unrecorded immune exposures were likely present. The donor was CMV seronegative and was included in the group of a few hundred seronegative cohort members. A peripheral blood sample was provided by each donor, and peripheral blood mononuclear cells were used for TCR beta sequencing. Genomic DNA extraction from the blood cell samples was performed with the Qiagen DNeasy Blood Extraction Kit. A word on this clone: No antigen is known for it. It has no much larger one-base neighbor in the sample; base qualities were not kept.

The CDR3 covers 13 residues, taking in both the cysteine and the phenylalanine. Solely the CDR3 DNA is kept, with 39 bases framed from the first base. The germline V gene gives CDR1 as MDHEN and CDR2 as SYDVKM. Deletion took 4 bases off V and 6 bases off J, with a span of 12 bases between the germline ends. Preparation of the library involved the immunoSEQ multiplex PCR assay. A mixture of 60 forward primers for TCR Vbeta segments and 13 reverse primers for TCR Jbeta segments was used in the multiplex PCR. The CDR3 region of rearranged TCR beta genes was amplified from genomic DNA by a multiplex PCR assay. Amplified TCR beta libraries were sequenced as 87-base-pair reads on the Illumina HiSeq System. The paper's data handling went like this. Across the 670 or so repertoires, a later analysis counted 80 million or so unique TCR beta chains, around 11 million of which were shared by at least two donors. To remove PCR and sequencing errors, raw reads were error-corrected and collapsed into unique sequences using a nearest-neighbor algorithm that merged closely related sequences. Alignment of CDR3 sequences to IMGT reference sequences was used to assign V, D and J gene segments. For a sequence to be retained, a match of at least six nucleotides was required to both a V gene segment and a J gene segment. Rearrangements were called productive when the CDR3 lacked stop codons and stayed in frame with V and J; all others were non-productive. Following IMGT convention, CDR3 was defined as the stretch from the second conserved V-encoded cysteine to the conserved J-encoded phenylalanine. The earlier analysis of about 560 of the donors excluded any sequence lacking an unambiguous match to a single V gene segment. An earlier analysis of fewer than 750 of the donors called V segments functional above 56.7% productive rearrangements and segregating when the between-donor standard deviation exceeded 5%. To diagnose cytomegalovirus status from the catalog of TCR beta chain sequences, a statistical classification framework was built. V and J gene assignment, in a later analysis, came from comparing TCR nucleotide sequences with IMGT/GENE-DB human TR gene sequences. A later analysis assigned CDR3 sequences and most-parsimonious VDJ recombination scenarios with the TCRdist pipeline. In a later analysis, each TCR beta chain was defined by its CDR3 amino acid sequence together with its V-gene family, and reads without a unique V-gene family were excluded. A later analysis removed roughly 590 highly shared, low-generation-probability nucleotide sequences to deal with suspected cross-contamination and a sequencing artifact. A later analysis calculated a clonal expansion index for each public chain from normalized within-repertoire ranks of inferred template counts. In a later analysis, generation probabilities were computed with a VDJ recombination model fitted to out-of-frame rearrangements, and the resulting probabilities were checked against IGoR. Hypergeometric tests were used in a later analysis to score TCR-TCR, TCR-HLA and TCR-CMV co-occurrence, with a repertoire-size bias correction applied to the TCR pairs. A later analysis estimated false discovery rates by permuting HLA or CMV assignments 20 times. In a later analysis, co-occurring TCRs were grouped using DBSCAN, and TCRdist sequence similarity was added for clustering within HLA-allele-positive subsets. Repertoires with fewer than 30,000 or more than 120,000 public chains were left out of co-occurrence clustering, as were about five repertoires with anomalous nucleotide sharing. TCRdb took over this immuneACCESS table, retaining in-frame rearrangements with V and J assigned. Such tables are incomplete; in checked studies, under half of the missing clones stem from an unresolved V gene, and the remainder is unexplained. The V and J calls and clone size are taken from that table; D and trimming were inferred from the DNA. The sample table contains some 94,000 clones; only one count was recorded for roughly 70% of them. 2.5% to 3% of the sample is taken by the ten largest.

This chain joins TRBV28 to TRBJ2-5; TRBD1 might be the D gene, on 5 matching bases. Sequenced: PBMCs. The receptor was derived from a man aged 45-65 years in good health and CMV-seronegative. The sequenced DNA is TGTGCCAGCAGTTGGGGCGCCCTGAAGACCCAGTACTTC. The resulting protein is CASSWGALKTQYF.